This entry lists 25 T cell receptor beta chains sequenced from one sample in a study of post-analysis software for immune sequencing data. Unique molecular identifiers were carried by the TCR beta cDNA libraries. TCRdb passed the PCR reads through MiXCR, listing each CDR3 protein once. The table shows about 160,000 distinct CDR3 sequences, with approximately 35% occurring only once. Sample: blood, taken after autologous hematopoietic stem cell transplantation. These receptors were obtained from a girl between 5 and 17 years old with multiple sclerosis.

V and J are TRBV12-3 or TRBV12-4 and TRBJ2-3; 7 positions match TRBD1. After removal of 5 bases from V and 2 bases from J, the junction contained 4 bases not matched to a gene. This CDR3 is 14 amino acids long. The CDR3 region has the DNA TGTGCCAGCAGTCAGGGGACAGTCACAGATACGCAGTATTTT. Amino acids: CASSQGTVTDTQYF.

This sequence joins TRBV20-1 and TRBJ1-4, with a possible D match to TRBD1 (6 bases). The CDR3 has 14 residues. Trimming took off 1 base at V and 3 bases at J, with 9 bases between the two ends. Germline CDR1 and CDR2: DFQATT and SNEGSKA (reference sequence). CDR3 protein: CSARGGGSNEKLFF. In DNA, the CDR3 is TGCAGTGCTAGAGGCGGGGGCTCTAATGAAAAACTGTTTTTT.

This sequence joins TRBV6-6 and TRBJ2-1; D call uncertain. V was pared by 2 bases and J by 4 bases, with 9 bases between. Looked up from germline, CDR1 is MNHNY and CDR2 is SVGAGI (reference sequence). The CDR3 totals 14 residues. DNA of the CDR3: TGTGCCAGCAGTTACGTCCGGGCGTACAATGAGCAGTTCTTC. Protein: CASSYVRAYNEQFF.

This CDR3 reads CASSERPWGFEAFF. The CDR3 DNA follows: TGTGCCAGCAGTGAACGGCCGTGGGGCTTTGAAGCTTTCTTT. V gene TRBV6-1 combines with J gene TRBJ1-1, with a possible D match to TRBD1 (5 bases). The CDR3 totals 14 residues. The germline gives CDR1 MNHNS, CDR2 SASEGT. V was trimmed by 2 bases and J by 7 bases, leaving 14 bases between them.

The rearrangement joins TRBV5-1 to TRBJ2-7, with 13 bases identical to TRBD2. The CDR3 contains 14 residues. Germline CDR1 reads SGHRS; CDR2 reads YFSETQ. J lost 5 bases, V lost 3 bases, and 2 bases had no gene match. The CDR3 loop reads CASSWGTSGNEQYF. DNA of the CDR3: TGCGCCAGCAGCTGGGGGACTAGCGGGAACGAGCAGTACTTC.

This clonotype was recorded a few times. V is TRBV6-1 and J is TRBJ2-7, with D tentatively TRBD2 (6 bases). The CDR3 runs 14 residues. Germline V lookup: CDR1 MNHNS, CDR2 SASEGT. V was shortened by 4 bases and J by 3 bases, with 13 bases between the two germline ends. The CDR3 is CASSARTTHYEQYF. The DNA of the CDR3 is TGTGCCAGCAGTGCACGGACTACCCACTACGAGCAGTACTTC.

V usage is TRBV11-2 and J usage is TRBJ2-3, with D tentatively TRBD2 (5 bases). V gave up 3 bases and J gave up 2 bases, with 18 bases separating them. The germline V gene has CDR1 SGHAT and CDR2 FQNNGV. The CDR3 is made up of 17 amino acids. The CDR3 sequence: CASSFHGELSATDTQYF. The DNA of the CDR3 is TGTGCCAGCAGCTTTCACGGGGAGCTTAGCGCCACAGATACGCAGTATTTT. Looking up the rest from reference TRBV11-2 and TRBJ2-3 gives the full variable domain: EAGVAQSPRYKIIEKRQSVAFWCNPISGHATLYWYQQILGQGPKLLIQFQNNGVVDDSQLPKDRFSAERLKGVDSTLKIQPAKLEDSAVYLCASSFHGELSATDTQYFGPGTRLTVL.

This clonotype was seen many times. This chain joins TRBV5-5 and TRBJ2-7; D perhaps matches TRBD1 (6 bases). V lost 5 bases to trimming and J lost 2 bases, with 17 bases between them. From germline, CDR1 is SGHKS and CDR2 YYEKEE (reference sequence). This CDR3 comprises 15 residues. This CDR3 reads CASRALEGQTYEQYF. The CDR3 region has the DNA TGTGCCAGCAGGGCCTTGGAAGGACAGACCTACGAGCAGTACTTC.

The CDR3 is CASSLWTGPSLYGYTF. CDR3 in DNA: TGTGCCAGCAGCCTATGGACAGGGCCTTCCTTATATGGCTACACCTTC. The chain recombines TRBV11-2 with TRBJ1-2; 8 nucleotides match TRBD1. The germline V gene has CDR1 SGHAT and CDR2 FQNNGV. V lost 5 bases, J lost 5 bases, and 13 bases stayed unmatched. The CDR3 contains 16 residues.

In DNA, the CDR3 is TGCGCCAGCAGCTTGGATACAGGGTCTCAAGAGACCCAGTACTTC. Protein product: CASSLDTGSQETQYF. The chain employs TRBV5-1 and TRBJ2-5; TRBD1 is a possible D gene (6 bases). The V end was cut by 0 bases, the J end by 2 bases, with 11 bases between. CDR1 is SGHRS, CDR2 YFSETQ, per germline. The CDR3 is made up of 15 amino acids.

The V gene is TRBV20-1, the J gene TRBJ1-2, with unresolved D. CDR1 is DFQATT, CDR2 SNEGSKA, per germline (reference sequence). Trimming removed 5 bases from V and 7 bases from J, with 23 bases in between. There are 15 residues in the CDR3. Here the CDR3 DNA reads TGCAGTGCTGTGCCTTACGTCGCCGGCGGTGGTGGCTACACCTTC. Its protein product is CSAVPYVAGGGGYTF.

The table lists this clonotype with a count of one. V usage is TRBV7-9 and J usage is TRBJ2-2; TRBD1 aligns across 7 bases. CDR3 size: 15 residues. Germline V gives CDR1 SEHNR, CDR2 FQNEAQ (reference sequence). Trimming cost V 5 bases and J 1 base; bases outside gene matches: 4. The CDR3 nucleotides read TGTGCCAGCAGCGCCCGGACAGGGAACACCGGGGAGCTGTTTTTT. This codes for CASSARTGNTGELFF. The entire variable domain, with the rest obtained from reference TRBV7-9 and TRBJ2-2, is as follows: DTGVSQNPRHKITKRGQNVTFRCDPISEHNRLYWYRQTLGQGPEFLTYFQNEAQLEKSRLLSDRFSAERPKGSFSTLEIQRTEQGDSAMYLCASSARTGNTGELFFGEGSRLTVL.

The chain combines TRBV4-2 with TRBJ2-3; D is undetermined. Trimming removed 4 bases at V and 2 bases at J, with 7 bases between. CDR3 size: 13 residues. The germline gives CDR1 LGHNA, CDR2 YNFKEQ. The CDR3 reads CASSRTTTDTQYF. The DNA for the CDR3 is TGTGCCAGCAGCCGCACAACCACAGATACGCAGTATTTT.

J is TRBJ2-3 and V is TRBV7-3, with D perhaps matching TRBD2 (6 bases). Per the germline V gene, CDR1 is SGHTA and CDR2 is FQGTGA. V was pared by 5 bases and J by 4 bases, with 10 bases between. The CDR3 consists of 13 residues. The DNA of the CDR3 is TGTGCCAGCAGCCTGGACTACTCAGATACGCAGTATTTT. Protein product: CASSLDYSDTQYF.

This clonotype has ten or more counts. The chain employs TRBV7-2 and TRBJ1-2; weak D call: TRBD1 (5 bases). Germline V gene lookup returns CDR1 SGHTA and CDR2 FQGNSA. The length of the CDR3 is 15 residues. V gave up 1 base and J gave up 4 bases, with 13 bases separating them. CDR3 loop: CASSLEAGPSYGYTF. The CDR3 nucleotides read TGTGCCAGCAGCTTAGAAGCAGGGCCCTCCTATGGCTACACCTTC.

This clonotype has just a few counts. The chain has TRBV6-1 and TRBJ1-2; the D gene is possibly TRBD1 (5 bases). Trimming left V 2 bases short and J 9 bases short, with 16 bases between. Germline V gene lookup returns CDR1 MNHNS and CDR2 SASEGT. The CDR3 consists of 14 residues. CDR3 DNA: TGTGCCAGCAGTGAATACATCCTCGAGGGGAGCTACACCTTC. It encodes CASSEYILEGSYTF.

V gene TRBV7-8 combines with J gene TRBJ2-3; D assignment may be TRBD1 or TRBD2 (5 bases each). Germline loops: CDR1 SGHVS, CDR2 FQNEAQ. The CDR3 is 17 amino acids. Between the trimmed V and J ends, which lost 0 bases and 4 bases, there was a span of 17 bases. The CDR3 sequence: CASSLAGLALGADTQYF. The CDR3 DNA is TGTGCCAGCAGCTTAGCTGGACTGGCGTTGGGGGCAGATACGCAGTATTTT. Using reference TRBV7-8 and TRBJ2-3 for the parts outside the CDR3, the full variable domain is GAGVSQSPRYKVAKRGQDVALRCDPISGHVSLFWYQQALGQGPEFLTYFQNEAQLDKSGLPSDRFFAERPEGSVSTLKIQRTQQEDSAVYLCASSLAGLALGADTQYFGPGTRLTVL.

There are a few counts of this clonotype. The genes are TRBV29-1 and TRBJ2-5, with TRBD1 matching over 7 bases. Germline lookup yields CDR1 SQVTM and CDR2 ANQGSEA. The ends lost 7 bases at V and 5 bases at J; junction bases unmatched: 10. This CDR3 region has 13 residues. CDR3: CSALGGGDETQYF. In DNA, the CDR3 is TGCAGCGCACTAGGGGGCGGCGACGAGACCCAGTACTTC.

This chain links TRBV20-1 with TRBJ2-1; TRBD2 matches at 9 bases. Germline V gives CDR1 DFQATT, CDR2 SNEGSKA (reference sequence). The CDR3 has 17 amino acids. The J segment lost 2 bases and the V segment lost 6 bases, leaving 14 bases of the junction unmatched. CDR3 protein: CSAPYLREGYPYNEQFF. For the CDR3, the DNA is TGCAGTGCCCCCTATTTGCGGGAGGGATACCCCTACAATGAGCAGTTCTTC.

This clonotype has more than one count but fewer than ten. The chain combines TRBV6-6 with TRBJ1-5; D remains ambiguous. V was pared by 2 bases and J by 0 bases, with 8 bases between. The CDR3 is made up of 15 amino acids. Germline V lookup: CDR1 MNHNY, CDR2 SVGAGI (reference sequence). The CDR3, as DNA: TGTGCCAGCAGTTACAGGGATTATAGCAATCAGCCCCAGCATTTT. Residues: CASSYRDYSNQPQHF.

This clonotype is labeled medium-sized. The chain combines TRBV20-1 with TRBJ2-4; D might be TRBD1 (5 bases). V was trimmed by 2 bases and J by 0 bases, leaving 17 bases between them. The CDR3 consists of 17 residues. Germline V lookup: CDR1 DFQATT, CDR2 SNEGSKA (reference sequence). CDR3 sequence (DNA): TGCAGTGCTAGATCGCGGCAGGGAATTTCAGCCAAAAACATTCAGTACTTC. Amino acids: CSARSRQGISAKNIQYF.

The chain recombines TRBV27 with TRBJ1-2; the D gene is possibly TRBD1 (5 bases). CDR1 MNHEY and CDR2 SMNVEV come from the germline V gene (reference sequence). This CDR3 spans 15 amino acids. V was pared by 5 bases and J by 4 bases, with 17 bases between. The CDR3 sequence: CASSRAGQGFYGYTF. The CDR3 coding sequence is TGTGCCAGCAGTCGGGCAGGGCAAGGTTTCTATGGCTACACCTTC.

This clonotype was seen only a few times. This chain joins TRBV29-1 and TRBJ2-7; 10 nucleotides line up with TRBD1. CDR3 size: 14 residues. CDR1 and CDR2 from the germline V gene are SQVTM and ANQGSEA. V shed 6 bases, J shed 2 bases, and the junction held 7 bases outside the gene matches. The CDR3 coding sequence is TGCAGCGTCGGGGGACAGGGGAAACCCTACGAGCAGTACTTC. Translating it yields CSVGGQGKPYEQYF.

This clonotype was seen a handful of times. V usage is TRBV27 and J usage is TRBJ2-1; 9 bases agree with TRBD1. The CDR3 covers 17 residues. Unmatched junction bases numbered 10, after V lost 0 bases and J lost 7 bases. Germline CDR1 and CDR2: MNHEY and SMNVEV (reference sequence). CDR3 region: CASSLSPWDRDGNEQFF. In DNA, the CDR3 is TGTGCCAGCAGTTTATCGCCCTGGGACAGGGATGGAAATGAGCAGTTCTTC.

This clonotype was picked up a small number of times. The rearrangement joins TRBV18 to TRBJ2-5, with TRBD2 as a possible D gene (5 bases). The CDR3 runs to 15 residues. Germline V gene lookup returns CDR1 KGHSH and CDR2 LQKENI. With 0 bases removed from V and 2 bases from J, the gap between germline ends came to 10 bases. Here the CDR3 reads CASSPPWLAQETQYF. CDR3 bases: TGTGCCAGCTCACCACCGTGGCTAGCTCAAGAGACCCAGTACTTC.